This T cell receptor beta chain is drawn from a study of CD8 T cells in ankylosing spondylitis. Findings of the study overall: A subset of motif variants has previously been described in the synovial fluid and blood of reactive arthritis. What appeared characteristic of ankylosing spondylitis blood was a TCR beta motif of eight highly homologous variants.

Comments on this clonotype: Its antigen is as yet unknown.

V lost 0 bases and J lost 3; bases outside the gene matches: 1. From germline, CDR1 is SGHRS and CDR2 YFSETQ. This CDR3 has 16 residues. TCRdb independently ran MiXCR on the 5' RACE reads; one entry per CDR3 protein. This table has a few hundred thousand distinct CDR3 sequences, 18% appearing once. This receptor was identified in a male donor with ankylosing spondylitis or in good health (not recorded which). The chain carries TRBV5-1 and TRBJ2-2; 11 positions agree with TRBD2. The sample was blood, either unsorted or a sorted T cell fraction (not recorded which). The CDR3 DNA is TGCGCCAGCAGCTTGGCACTAGCGGGAGACACCGGGGAGCTGTTTTTT. Its protein product is CASSLALAGDTGELFF.